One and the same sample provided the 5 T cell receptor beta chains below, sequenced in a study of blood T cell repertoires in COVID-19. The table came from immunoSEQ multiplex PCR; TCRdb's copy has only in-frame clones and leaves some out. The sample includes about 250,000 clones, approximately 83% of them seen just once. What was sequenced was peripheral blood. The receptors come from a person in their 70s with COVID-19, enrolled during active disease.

CDR3: CASTPGGGETQYF. DNA for the CDR3: TGTGCCAGCACCCCGGGCGGGGGGGAGACCCAGTACTTC. J is TRBJ2-5 and V is TRBV6-5, with 8 bases matching TRBD2. CDR1 and CDR2 from the germline V gene are MNHEY and SVGAGI. This CDR3 has 13 amino acids. V lost 7 bases, J lost 5 bases, and 6 bases stayed unmatched.

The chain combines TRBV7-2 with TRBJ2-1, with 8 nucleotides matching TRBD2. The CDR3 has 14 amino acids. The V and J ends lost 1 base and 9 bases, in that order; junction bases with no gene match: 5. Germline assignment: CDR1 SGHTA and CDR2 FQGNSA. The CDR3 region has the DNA TGTGCCAGCAGCTTAGAGGGACTAGGTATTGAGCAGTTCTTC. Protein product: CASSLEGLGIEQFF.

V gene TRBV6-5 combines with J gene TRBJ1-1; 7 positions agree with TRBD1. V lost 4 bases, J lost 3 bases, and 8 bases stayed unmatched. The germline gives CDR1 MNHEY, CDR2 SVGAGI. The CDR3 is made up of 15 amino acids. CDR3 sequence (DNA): TGTGCCAGCAGTTCCTACCCGACAGGGTACACTGAAGCTTTCTTT. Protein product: CASSSYPTGYTEAFF.

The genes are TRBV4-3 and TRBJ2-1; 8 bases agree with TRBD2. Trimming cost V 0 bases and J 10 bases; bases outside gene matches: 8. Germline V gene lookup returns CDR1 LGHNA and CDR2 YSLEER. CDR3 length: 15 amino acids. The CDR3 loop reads CASSQDHSGKREQFF. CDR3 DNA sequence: TGCGCCAGCAGCCAAGACCATAGCGGGAAGAGGGAGCAGTTCTTC.

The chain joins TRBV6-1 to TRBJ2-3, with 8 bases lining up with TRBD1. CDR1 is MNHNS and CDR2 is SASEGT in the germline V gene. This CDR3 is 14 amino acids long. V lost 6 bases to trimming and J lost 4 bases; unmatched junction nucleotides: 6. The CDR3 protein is CASRTQGAPDTQYF. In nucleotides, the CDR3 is TGTGCCAGCAGAACCCAGGGGGCCCCAGATACGCAGTATTTT.